Listed here are 31 T cell receptor beta chains from one sample, sequenced in a study of cytomegalovirus exposure and HLA in healthy donors. This table comes from immunoSEQ multiplex PCR, and its TCRdb copy is limited to in-frame clones, with some not included. Of more than 110,000 clones in the sample, roughly 93% were seen once. Sequencing was performed on PBMCs. The receptors here all came from a young man in good health and CMV-seropositive.

The chain joins TRBV30 to TRBJ1-4; TRBD1 might be the D (5 bases). CDR1 GTSNPN and CDR2 SVGIG come from the germline V gene (reference sequence). The CDR3 sequence is 18 residues long. The V gene lost 1 base and the J gene lost 4 bases, with 22 bases spanning the gap. The CDR3 here is CAWSASWSRGGVNEKLFF. CDR3 bases: TGTGCCTGGAGTGCATCTTGGTCTCGCGGGGGGGTTAATGAAAAACTGTTTTTT.

This clone was observed once. The V and J genes are TRBV18 and TRBJ2-7, with TRBD2 identical over 7 bases. Trimming removed 3 bases from V and 5 bases from J; junction bases left unmatched: 1. The CDR3 length is 12 residues. CDR1 is KGHSH and CDR2 is LQKENI in the germline V gene. The CDR3 sequence: CASSPGGHEQYF. The CDR3 DNA reads TGTGCCAGCTCACCGGGAGGGCACGAGCAGTACTTC.

The V gene is TRBV7-3, the J gene TRBJ2-6; unclear D gene. The CDR3 is made up of 13 amino acids. V dropped 6 bases and J dropped 4 bases, with 7 bases sitting between them. Germline V gives CDR1 SGHTA, CDR2 FQGTGA. In DNA form, the CDR3 reads TGTGCCAGCAGGTCCTCGGGGGCCAACGTCCTGACTTTC. This gives the protein CASRSSGANVLTF.

This chain links TRBV10-1 with TRBJ2-7; weak D call: TRBD2 (6 bases). V shed 7 bases and J shed 3 bases, with 19 bases lying between them. CDR1 WNHNN and CDR2 SYGVQD come from the germline V gene (reference sequence). The CDR3 consists of 15 residues. CDR3 in amino acids: CASNPGKADYYEQYF. The CDR3 region has the DNA TGCGCCAGCAATCCGGGGAAGGCGGACTACTACGAGCAGTACTTC.

The genes are TRBV18 and TRBJ1-5; D is perhaps TRBD1 (5 bases). Germline values: CDR1 KGHSH, CDR2 LQKENI. V was trimmed by 2 bases and J by 7 bases, leaving 9 bases between them. This CDR3 is built from 13 residues. CDR3 in DNA: TGTGCCAGCTCACCAGGGGCGGGGCAGCCCCAGCATTTT. It encodes CASSPGAGQPQHF.

In DNA form, the CDR3 reads TGTGCCAGCTCATCTTACGCAACGGAGTACCAAGAGACCCAGTACTTC. It yields the protein CASSSYATEYQETQYF. This chain links TRBV18 with TRBJ2-5, with D unclear. CDR1 is KGHSH and CDR2 is LQKENI in the germline V gene. V lost 5 bases and J 0 bases, leaving 16 bases between the germline ends. The CDR3 runs 16 residues.

V gene TRBV5-4 combines with J gene TRBJ2-1; 8 bases agree with TRBD2. Looked up from germline, CDR1 is SGHNT and CDR2 is YYREEE (reference sequence). This CDR3 has 16 amino acids. Trimming removed 4 bases from V and 9 bases from J; junction bases left unmatched: 15. The CDR3: CASSLTTPGLGTEQFF. CDR3 nucleotide sequence: TGTGCCAGCAGCCTAACTACACCGGGACTAGGTACTGAGCAGTTCTTC. The full variable domain, its missing parts supplied by reference TRBV5-4 and TRBJ2-1, is ETGVTQSPTHLIKTRGQQVTLRCSSQSGHNTVSWYQQALGQGPQFIFQYYREEENGRGNFPPRFSGLQFPNYSSELNVNALELDDSALYLCASSLTTPGLGTEQFFGPGTRLTVL.

This chain uses TRBV7-8 with TRBJ2-5; D is possibly TRBD2 (6 bases). Germline assignment: CDR1 SGHVS and CDR2 FQNEAQ. CDR3 length: 15 amino acids. V lost 5 bases and J lost 2, with 15 bases in between. CDR3 nucleotide sequence: TGTGCCAGCAGCACCAGACTAGTTGGGCAAGAGACCCAGTACTTC. Protein: CASSTRLVGQETQYF.

The chain joins TRBV6-1 to TRBJ2-3; TRBD1 agrees at 11 bases. CDR3 length equals 16 residues. V was clipped by 2 bases and J by 2 bases; unmatched bases: 3. Germline V lookup: CDR1 MNHNS, CDR2 SASEGT. CDR3 loop: CASSERTGGHTDTQYF. The DNA for the CDR3 is TGTGCCAGCAGTGAAAGGACAGGGGGCCACACAGATACGCAGTATTTT.

The chain combines TRBV9 with TRBJ2-7, with D maybe TRBD1 (6 bases). The CDR3 consists of 15 residues. Trimming took 0 bases from V and 4 from J, leaving 14 bases between them. The germline V gene has CDR1 SGDLS and CDR2 YYNGEE. CDR3 sequence reads: CASSVGGGDSYEQYF. The CDR3 coding sequence is TGTGCCAGCAGCGTAGGTGGGGGCGACTCTTACGAGCAGTACTTC. Supplemented by reference TRBV9 and TRBJ2-7, the full variable domain reads DSGVTQTPKHLITATGQRVTLRCSPRSGDLSVYWYQQSLDQGLQFLIQYYNGEERAKGNILERFSAQQFPDLHSELNLSSLELGDSALYFCASSVGGGDSYEQYFGPGTRLTVT.

The chain uses TRBV7-9 and TRBJ2-2; D might be TRBD1 (5 bases). CDR1 and CDR2 (germline): SEHNR, FQNEAQ (reference sequence). The CDR3 is made up of 16 amino acids. The ends were cut back, 8 bases at V and 4 bases at J, with 20 bases in the middle. CDR3 bases: TGTGCCAGCGGGCCCCCCTTAGGGGAATCCACCGGGGAGCTGTTTTTT. Amino acids: CASGPPLGESTGELFF.

DNA of the CDR3: TGTGCCAGCTCAGGAAAAGACAGGGCTGGTAGCAATCAGCCCCAGCATTTT. It specifies CASSGKDRAGSNQPQHF. This sequence joins TRBV18 and TRBJ1-5; 7 bases line up with TRBD1. With 5 bases clipped from V and 0 bases from J, the junction kept 10 bases outside the gene matches. Germline CDR1 reads KGHSH; CDR2 reads LQKENI. CDR3 length: 17 amino acids.

The chain couples TRBV9 to TRBJ2-2; tentatively, D is TRBD2 (5 bases). Trimming stripped 2 bases from V and 4 bases from J, with 15 bases between. CDR1 and CDR2 (germline): SGDLS, YYNGEE. The CDR3 has 16 residues. The CDR3 DNA sequence: TGTGCCAGCAGCGTTTCGGGCCAGCGGCGCACCGGGGAGCTGTTTTTT. Translation gives CASSVSGQRRTGELFF.

The V and J genes are TRBV2 and TRBJ2-3; D ambiguous. CDR1 is SNHLY, CDR2 FYNNEI, per germline. This CDR3 has 12 residues. Trimming removed 7 bases from V and 3 bases from J, with 8 bases in between. The CDR3 reads CASMAETDTQYF. Here the CDR3 DNA reads TGTGCCAGCATGGCCGAAACAGATACGCAGTATTTT.

This CDR3 reads CASSLGLAGTDTQYF. CDR3 sequence (DNA): TGTGCCAGCAGCTTGGGACTAGCGGGCACAGATACGCAGTATTTT. V is TRBV5-4 and J is TRBJ2-3; 9 bases fit TRBD2. J gave up 1 base and V 0 bases, and 0 bases lay outside the gene matches. Germline CDR1 reads SGHNT; CDR2 reads YYREEE (reference sequence). The CDR3 extends over 15 amino acids.

CDR3 bases: TGTGCCAGCAGCGTAGGTAGAAACCAAGAGACCCAGTACTTC. Its protein is CASSVGRNQETQYF. The chain employs TRBV9 and TRBJ2-5; D uncertain. Germline V gives CDR1 SGDLS, CDR2 YYNGEE. V was trimmed by 0 bases and J by 0 bases, leaving 6 bases between them. The CDR3 spans 14 residues.

J is TRBJ2-3 and V is TRBV5-1; 10 nucleotides line up with TRBD2. J gave up 2 bases and V 1 base, and 4 bases lay outside the gene matches. Germline loops: CDR1 SGHRS, CDR2 YFSETQ. The CDR3 covers 16 residues. CDR3 sequence reads: CASSLSSGRFTDTQYF. CDR3 coding DNA: TGCGCCAGCAGCTTGAGTAGCGGGAGGTTCACAGATACGCAGTATTTT.

This chain joins TRBV9 and TRBJ2-3; TRBD2 is a possible D gene (6 bases). CDR1 is SGDLS, CDR2 YYNGEE, per germline. Trimming shortened V by 2 bases and J by 6 bases, and 16 bases separated the two germline ends. The CDR3 totals 15 residues. The DNA for the CDR3 is TGTGCCAGCAGCGTTAGTGGGACTCAGCTCGATACGCAGTATTTT. It codes for CASSVSGTQLDTQYF.

The chain employs TRBV15 and TRBJ2-3, with 10 bases that match TRBD2. J gave up 2 bases and V 0 bases, and 8 bases lay outside the gene matches. This CDR3 spans 18 amino acids. From germline, CDR1 is LNHNV and CDR2 YYDKDF (reference sequence). The CDR3 loop reads CATSRDYIAGGTTDTQYF. CDR3 DNA: TGTGCCACCAGCAGAGACTATATAGCGGGGGGTACCACAGATACGCAGTATTTT.

This chain uses TRBV5-1 with TRBJ1-1; a possible D gene is TRBD1 (6 bases). This CDR3 region has 14 residues. V shed 4 bases and J shed 6 bases, with 16 bases lying between them. CDR1 SGHRS and CDR2 YFSETQ come from the germline V gene. CDR3 loop: CASSAGQPFAEAFF. The CDR3 bases are TGCGCCAGCAGCGCTGGACAGCCGTTCGCTGAAGCTTTCTTT.

The chain employs TRBV29-1 and TRBJ2-1, with D perhaps TRBD2 (7 bases). The CDR3 loop spans 13 amino acids. In germline, CDR1 is SQVTM, CDR2 ANQGSEA. Trimming removed 6 bases at V and 9 bases at J, with 18 bases between. In nucleotides, the CDR3 is TGCAGCGTCGGGGGGCCCGAGAGGAGTGAGCAGTTCTTC. Its translation is CSVGGPERSEQFF.

The chain combines TRBV27 with TRBJ2-6; TRBD1 aligns across 10 bases. CDR3 size: 17 residues. J was trimmed by 4 bases and V by 4 bases; bases with no gene match: 7. The germline gives CDR1 MNHEY, CDR2 SMNVEV (reference sequence). In DNA form, the CDR3 reads TGTGCCAGCAGTTGGGGGACAGGGGATGGCGGGGCCAACGTCCTGACTTTC. Residues: CASSWGTGDGGANVLTF.

The rearrangement uses TRBV6-1 and TRBJ2-5; possible D gene TRBD1, 5 bases. V lost 11 bases and J 7 bases, leaving 20 bases between the germline ends. Germline CDR1 is MNHNS and CDR2 is SASEGT. CDR3 length: 13 amino acids. The DNA of the CDR3 is TGTGCCGCTCCTGGGGCCCTTACGGGGACCCAGTACTTC. It encodes CAAPGALTGTQYF.

The chain has TRBV7-3 and TRBJ2-3; D possibly corresponds to TRBD2 (7 bases). This CDR3 is built from 15 residues. V was shortened by 1 base and J by 5 bases, with 13 bases between the two germline ends. Germline V lookup: CDR1 SGHTA, CDR2 FQGTGA. CDR3 amino acids: CASSLRAGAGDTQYF. CDR3 in DNA: TGTGCCAGCAGCTTAAGGGCGGGGGCAGGAGATACGCAGTATTTT.

This chain connects TRBV5-1 to TRBJ2-7; a weak D match, TRBD2 (7 bases). Germline-derived CDR1 and CDR2 are SGHRS and YFSETQ. The CDR3 has 16 residues. Trimming stripped 4 bases from V and 6 bases from J, with 23 bases between. The CDR3 here is CASSLSPGGGDAEQYF. The CDR3 DNA follows: TGCGCCAGCAGCCTATCCCCTGGGGGGGGCGATGCCGAGCAGTACTTC.

The chain employs TRBV7-2 and TRBJ2-6, with D possibly TRBD1 on 6 matching bases. The V and J ends lost 7 bases and 12 bases respectively, with 16 bases between them. The CDR3 is 13 amino acids. The germline V gene encodes CDR1 SGHTA and CDR2 FQGNSA. The CDR3 DNA reads TGTGCCAGCACGGTTCAGGGGTCCCGCGTCCTGACTTTC. Translation: CASTVQGSRVLTF.

This sequence joins TRBV11-3 and TRBJ2-1, with TRBD2 matching over 13 bases. Germline assignment: CDR1 SGHNT and CDR2 YENEEA. V lost 5 bases and J lost 8; bases outside the gene matches: 6. CDR3 length: 15 residues. The CDR3 reads CASSPRTSGSYEQFF. The CDR3 DNA reads TGTGCCAGCAGCCCCCGGACTAGCGGGAGCTATGAGCAGTTCTTC.

The chain joins TRBV25-1 to TRBJ1-3; D remains unclear. Germline loops: CDR1 MGHDK, CDR2 SYGVNS. This CDR3 region has 14 residues. V was pared by 8 bases and J by 4 bases, with 15 bases between. The CDR3 sequence is CASGGRPPGNTIYF. The CDR3 nucleotides read TGTGCCAGCGGAGGGCGACCGCCCGGAAACACCATATATTTT. The complete variable domain, with remaining parts taken from reference TRBV25-1 and TRBJ1-3, reads EADIYQTPRYLVIGTGKKITLECSQTMGHDKMYWYQQDPGMELHLIHYSYGVNSTEKGDLSSESTVSRIRTEHFPLTLESARPSHTSQYLCASGGRPPGNTIYFGEGSWLTVV.

The V call is TRBV10-2, the J call TRBJ2-5, with 11 bases aligning to TRBD2. This CDR3 has 15 amino acids. The V gene's germline CDR1 is WSHSY and CDR2 SAAADI. The J segment lost 5 bases and the V segment lost 8 bases, leaving 10 bases of the junction unmatched. CDR3 nucleotide sequence: TGCGCCAGCTGGGGAGTAGCGGGAGGGGAGGAGACCCAGTACTTC. Its translation: CASWGVAGGEETQYF.

The rearrangement joins TRBV2 to TRBJ2-7, with TRBD2 identical over 7 bases. Germline CDR1 is SNHLY and CDR2 is FYNNEI. Trimming removed 5 bases from V and 3 bases from J; junction bases left unmatched: 4. The CDR3 contains 13 residues. CDR3 in DNA: TGTGCCAGCAGTTTTGGGACTAACTACGAGCAGTACTTC. This sequence encodes CASSFGTNYEQYF.

Concerning this clone: Other DNA sequences of this sample code for an identical CDR3. This rearrangement joins TRBV18 to TRBJ2-7, with 9 bases matching TRBD1. With V trimmed by 6 bases and J by 4 bases, 4 bases remained unmatched. The CDR3 has 13 amino acids. The germline gives CDR1 KGHSH, CDR2 LQKENI. For the CDR3, the DNA is TGTGCCAGCTCGCCCGGGACAGGGTACGAGCAGTACTTC. It translates to CASSPGTGYEQYF.